The 18 T cell receptor beta chains reported below all come from one sample, sequenced in a study of blood T cells in healthy people across ages. The second PCR ran about 6 to 12 cycles with a sample-barcoded 5' primer and J-beta primers. TCRdb redid the calling of the 5' RACE reads with MiXCR, one entry per CDR3 protein. The sample shows approximately 1.5 million distinct CDR3 sequences, roughly 43% of them seen only once. Specimen: blood. The receptors derive from a young woman in good health.

The chain recombines TRBV18 with TRBJ1-4; 8 bases are a match to TRBD1. Germline V gene lookup returns CDR1 KGHSH and CDR2 LQKENI. The CDR3 extends over 14 amino acids. The V and J ends lost 5 bases and 6 bases, in that order; junction bases with no gene match: 5. The CDR3 bases are TGTGCCAGCTCAACGACAGGGGCGGATGAAAAACTGTTTTTT. This codes for CASSTTGADEKLFF.

The chain has TRBV20-1 and TRBJ1-2, with 8 bases identical to TRBD1. Looked up from germline, CDR1 is DFQATT and CDR2 is SNEGSKA (reference sequence). The CDR3 totals 15 residues. V lost 3 bases and J lost 6; bases outside the gene matches: 12. The CDR3 DNA follows: TGCAGTGCTAGCCGGACAGGGCTAAGGTCGGATGGCTACACCTTC. It encodes CSASRTGLRSDGYTF.

J is TRBJ1-1 and V is TRBV12-5; 10 bases are a match to TRBD1. This CDR3 has 17 residues. Germline loops: CDR1 LGHNT, CDR2 FRNRAP. V was clipped by 3 bases and J by 0 bases; unmatched bases: 7. The CDR3 region is CASGFGTGDYMNTEAFF. CDR3 in DNA: TGTGCTAGTGGTTTTGGGACAGGGGATTACATGAACACTGAAGCTTTCTTT. Looking up the rest from reference TRBV12-5 and TRBJ1-1 gives the full variable domain: DARVTQTPRHKVTEMGQEVTMRCQPILGHNTVFWYRQTMMQGLELLAYFRNRAPLDDSGMPKDRFSAEMPDATLATLKIQPSEPRDSAVYFCASGFGTGDYMNTEAFFGQGTRLTVV.

This clonotype was counted only a few times. The V and J genes are TRBV10-3 and TRBJ1-2, with 11 bases aligning to TRBD1. The CDR3 extends over 14 amino acids. Germline CDR1 ENHRY, CDR2 SYGVKD. V dropped 5 bases and J dropped 4; count of bases not matched to a gene: 3. The CDR3 loop is CAISPGQGVYGYTF. CDR3 nucleotide sequence: TGTGCCATCAGTCCGGGACAGGGGGTCTATGGCTACACCTTC.

The J gene is TRBJ2-7, the V gene TRBV5-1, with a weak D call TRBD2 (6 bases). The CDR3 consists of 15 residues. The V and J ends lost 2 bases and 1 base respectively, with 13 bases between them. Germline V gene sequence: CDR1 SGHRS, CDR2 YFSETQ. The CDR3 coding sequence is TGCGCCAGCAGCTTTGGGGGGACGGTATCCTACGAGCAGTACTTC. Translated, it gives CASSFGGTVSYEQYF.

This clonotype turned up a few times. J is TRBJ1-1 and V is TRBV5-6; D is undetermined. Between the trimmed V and J ends, which lost 0 bases and 10 bases, there was a span of 10 bases. The CDR3 sequence is 12 residues long. Per germline, CDR1 SGHDT and CDR2 YYEEEE. CDR3 DNA sequence: TGTGCCAGCAGCTTGGAGCACGGCGCAGCTTTCTTT. Translating it yields CASSLEHGAAFF.

V is TRBV4-3 and J is TRBJ2-7; 7 bases line up with TRBD1. Germline V gene sequence: CDR1 LGHNA, CDR2 YSLEER. Unmatched junction bases numbered 6, after V lost 1 base and J lost 3 bases. There are 15 residues in the CDR3. This CDR3 is CASSQGCRGNYEQYF. The CDR3 coding sequence is TGCGCCAGCAGCCAAGGGTGCAGGGGGAACTACGAGCAGTACTTC.

V and J are TRBV6-2 or TRBV6-3 and TRBJ2-7, with 7 bases that match TRBD2. CDR1 is MNHEY, CDR2 SVGEGT, per germline. The CDR3 covers 13 residues. The V gene end was trimmed by 6 bases and the J gene end by 6 bases; junction bases not matched to a gene: 8. In DNA form, the CDR3 reads TGTGCCAGCAGACCTTATACTAGCGTCGAGCAGTACTTC. As protein: CASRPYTSVEQYF.

V gene TRBV20-1 combines with J gene TRBJ2-2; D remains ambiguous. The V and J ends lost 3 bases and 6 bases respectively, with 11 bases between them. The CDR3 contains 13 residues. Germline loops: CDR1 DFQATT, CDR2 SNEGSKA (reference sequence). CDR3 DNA sequence: TGCAGTGCTAGTGGACGAGTTCCCGGGGAGCTGTTTTTT. It is translated as CSASGRVPGELFF.

This chain connects TRBV20-1 to TRBJ2-1, with D perhaps TRBD1 (6 bases). Germline V gene data show CDR1 as DFQATT and CDR2 as SNEGSKA (reference sequence). The CDR3 totals 14 residues. Trimming removed 2 bases at V and 5 bases at J, with 13 bases between. In DNA form, the CDR3 reads TGCAGTGCTAGATTGGGGGCCAGCGACAATGAGCAGTTCTTC. Amino acids: CSARLGASDNEQFF.

The chain joins TRBV24-1 to TRBJ1-1; D is perhaps TRBD1 (5 bases). The CDR3 spans 16 residues. The germline V gene encodes CDR1 KGHDR and CDR2 SFDVKD. The germline V and J ends were trimmed by 0 bases and 1 base, with 11 bases remaining between them. CDR3 region: CATSDLTGGRNTEAFF. The CDR3 DNA reads as TGTGCCACCAGTGATTTGACAGGAGGACGGAACACTGAAGCTTTCTTT.

The V gene is TRBV3-1, the J gene TRBJ2-7, with 8 bases lining up with TRBD1. Trimming cost V 3 bases and J 4 bases; bases outside gene matches: 8. Germline V gene lookup returns CDR1 LGHDT and CDR2 YNNKEL (reference sequence). The CDR3 is 15 residues long. CDR3 nucleotide sequence: TGTGCCAGCAGCCACGCAAGACAGGGGCGGTACGAGCAGTACTTC. Protein sequence: CASSHARQGRYEQYF.

CDR3 loop: CASSDHRTYKETQYF. The CDR3 DNA follows: TGTGCCAGCAGTGACCACCGGACCTACAAAGAGACCCAGTACTTC. The V and J genes are TRBV2 and TRBJ2-4; D not resolved. The DNA end lines up better with TRBJ2-5; the J call may be wrong. Germline CDR1 is SNHLY and CDR2 is FYNNEI. The CDR3 is 15 amino acids.

Worth noting for this clonotype: The junction departs from germline at one end; a sequencing error may be responsible. The gene calls are TRBV12-3 or TRBV12-4 and TRBJ2-1; D is possibly TRBD1 (6 bases). CDR3 length: 15 amino acids. CDR3 residues: CASSSTGTHYNEKFF. The CDR3 DNA follows: TGTGCCAGCAGTTCCACCGGGACACACTACAATGAGAAGTTCTTC.

This clonotype has more than one count but fewer than ten. The chain has TRBV25-1 and TRBJ2-1; D is possibly TRBD1 (5 bases). The end of the DNA is better explained by TRBJ2-7, so the J call may be wrong. The CDR3 has 16 amino acids. Germline V lookup: CDR1 MGHDK, CDR2 SYGVNS. The CDR3 loop reads CASSEGWTPTYNEQYF. CDR3 DNA sequence: TGTGCCAGCAGTGAAGGGTGGACACCTACCTACAATGAGCAGTACTTC.

As to this clonotype: The junction departs from germline at one end; a sequencing error may be responsible. The chain is built from TRBV24-1 and TRBJ2-1; maybe TRBD2 (7 bases). The CDR3 length is 16 residues. Germline V gene lookup returns CDR1 KGHDR and CDR2 SFDVKD. The DNA of the CDR3 is TGTGCCACCAGTGATTCAGGCGGGCGGGGGCGTAATGAACAGTTCTTC. This gives the protein CATSDSGGRGRNEQFF.

Note on this clonotype: One junction end does not reproduce the germline sequence, and a read error may be involved. The chain uses TRBV4-3 and TRBJ2-7; TRBD1 matches at 11 bases. Germline CDR1 LGHNA, CDR2 YSLEER. The CDR3 consists of 15 residues. The DNA for the CDR3 is TGCACCAGCAGCCAAGCCGGACAGGGGGCAGACGAGCAGTACTTC. It specifies CTSSQAGQGADEQYF.

CDR3 nucleotide sequence: TGTGCCAGCAGTTTCGGCCAAATATCTACGCAGTATTTT. This gives the protein CASSFGQISTQYF. The chain joins TRBV28 to TRBJ2-3; no reliable D call. Germline lookup yields CDR1 MDHEN and CDR2 SYDVKM. V was trimmed by 3 bases and J by 8 bases, leaving 12 bases between them. The CDR3 consists of 13 residues.